This TCR beta chain was sequenced in a study of control samples from healthy donors and cancer patients. Only in-frame clones appear in the TCRdb table, and some are missing; sequencing was by immunoSEQ multiplex PCR. The sample has about 170,000 clones, 90% to 95% seen once; the top ten hold 1.3% to 1.5%. The CDR3 runs 16 residues. V lost 2 bases, J lost 5 bases, and 18 bases lay in between. Germline-derived CDR1 and CDR2 are KGHDR and SFDVKD. The specimen was blood. The rearrangement uses TRBV24-1 and TRBJ2-7; maybe TRBD2 (6 bases). The receptor was isolated from a woman aged 18-35 years in good health. The CDR3 protein is CATSDSHRGGAHEQYF. CDR3 DNA: TGTGCCACCAGTGATTCCCATCGGGGCGGGGCCCACGAGCAGTACTTC.